Listed here are 31 T cell receptor beta chains from one sample, sequenced in a study of CD8 T cells in ankylosing spondylitis. Using its own MiXCR run on the 5' RACE reads, TCRdb lists one record per CDR3 protein. Among 700,000 or so distinct CDR3 sequences listed, 15% to 20% were seen once. Broader study findings: Characteristic of ankylosing spondylitis blood, it appeared, was a TCR beta motif comprising eight highly homologous variants.

Their antigens remain unidentified. Material for sequencing was blood, either unsorted or a sorted T cell fraction (not recorded which). All receptors derive from a male donor with ankylosing spondylitis.

There are a few counts of this clonotype. This chain connects TRBV7-9 to TRBJ1-1; no reliable D call. Germline values: CDR1 SEHNR, CDR2 FQNEAQ (reference sequence). With 2 bases removed from V and 0 bases from J, the gap between germline ends came to 10 bases. This CDR3 region has 15 residues. This CDR3 reads CASSLFRPMNTEAFF. The CDR3 nucleotides read TGTGCCAGCAGCTTATTCCGACCGATGAACACTGAAGCTTTCTTT.

This clonotype was found a few times. The chain is built from TRBV3-1 and TRBJ2-5; D gene ambiguous. V was shortened by 2 bases and J by 4 bases, with 20 bases between the two germline ends. This CDR3 has 17 amino acids. Germline loops: CDR1 LGHDT, CDR2 YNNKEL (reference sequence). The CDR3 sequence: CASSQQRGGPSGETQYF. In DNA, the CDR3 is TGTGCCAGCAGCCAACAGCGCGGCGGCCCCAGTGGAGAGACCCAGTACTTC.

DNA for the CDR3: TGTGCCAGTACCCCCCCTGGGAGGGCCAACTATGGCTACACCTTC. Amino acids: CASTPPGRANYGYTF. The chain couples TRBV19 to TRBJ1-2; D gene ambiguous. The CDR3 has 15 residues. V shed 7 bases and J shed 2 bases, with 17 bases lying between them. The germline V gene has CDR1 LNHDA and CDR2 SQIVND (reference sequence).

V is TRBV6-1 and J is TRBJ1-5, with D perhaps matching TRBD1 (6 bases). Trimming took 3 bases from V and 2 from J, leaving 11 bases between them. Germline V gene lookup returns CDR1 MNHNS and CDR2 SASEGT. The CDR3 runs 15 residues. The CDR3 loop reads CASSDPPGGNQPQHF. The CDR3 DNA sequence: TGTGCCAGCAGTGACCCCCCAGGGGGCAATCAGCCCCAGCATTTT.

This clonotype was picked up a small number of times. Written as DNA, the CDR3 is TGTGCCAGCAGCTTAGAGGGAGGGACAGGCAGTCGGAATGAGCAGTTCTTC. Translation gives CASSLEGGTGSRNEQFF. This chain links TRBV7-9 with TRBJ2-1; D possibly corresponds to TRBD1 (8 bases). The length of the CDR3 is 17 residues. CDR1 and CDR2 (germline): SEHNR, FQNEAQ (reference sequence). Trimming pared 1 base from V and 7 bases from J, leaving 20 bases between.

This clonotype has more than one count but fewer than ten. CDR3 in amino acids: CASSPLTPGLATNTGELFF. The DNA for the CDR3 is TGTGCCAGCAGCCCTCTAACGCCGGGACTAGCCACGAACACCGGGGAGCTGTTTTTT. This chain joins TRBV7-8 and TRBJ2-2; TRBD2 matches at 9 bases. The CDR3 has 19 amino acids. Unmatched junction bases numbered 13, after V lost 5 bases and J lost 0 bases. The germline CDR1 and CDR2 sequences are SGHVS and FQNEAQ.

This chain joins TRBV6-2 or TRBV6-3 and TRBJ2-1; 8 positions match TRBD2. The CDR3 extends over 18 amino acids. Per germline, CDR1 MNHEY and CDR2 SVGEGT. Trimming cost V 0 bases and J 0 bases; bases outside gene matches: 7. The DNA for the CDR3 is TGTGCCAGCAGTTACTCGACGGTCGGGACTAGCTCCTACAATGAGCAGTTCTTC. It specifies CASSYSTVGTSSYNEQFF.

Only a few counts were recorded for this clonotype. The chain recombines TRBV12-3 or TRBV12-4 with TRBJ1-2; D gene uncertain. V dropped 5 bases and J dropped 4 bases, with 11 bases sitting between them. The CDR3 is made up of 13 amino acids. Here the CDR3 reads CASSTFTAYGYTF. CDR3 DNA sequence: TGTGCCAGCAGTACCTTTACGGCCTATGGCTACACCTTC.

Only a few counts were recorded for this clonotype. The V call is TRBV7-6, the J call TRBJ2-7; 10 positions match TRBD1. V shed 4 bases, J shed 7 bases, and the junction held 13 bases outside the gene matches. Germline values: CDR1 SGHVS, CDR2 FNYEAQ. The CDR3 has 16 amino acids. CDR3 loop: CASSSLVGQGVGEQYF. The CDR3 coding sequence is TGTGCCAGCAGCTCACTAGTTGGACAGGGGGTTGGAGAGCAGTACTTC.

The chain couples TRBV12-3 or TRBV12-4 to TRBJ2-3; 7 bases line up with TRBD2. The CDR3 length is 17 residues. V was clipped by 6 bases and J by 0 bases; unmatched bases: 12. Written as DNA, the CDR3 is TGTGCCAGCAGCCTCTTACGGGCTAGCGGTAGCACAGATACGCAGTATTTT. Amino acids: CASSLLRASGSTDTQYF.

This clonotype was observed a handful of times. The chain links TRBV10-2 to TRBJ2-1, with TRBD2 identical over 12 bases. Per germline, CDR1 WSHSY and CDR2 SAAADI. CDR3 size: 16 residues. V gave up 5 bases and J gave up 4 bases; unmatched junction bases: 6. CDR3 protein: CASSHFLAGGYNEQFF. The DNA of the CDR3 is TGCGCCAGCAGTCACTTCCTAGCGGGAGGGTACAATGAGCAGTTCTTC.

CDR3 sequence reads: CATSISTRGGVYNEQFF. CDR3 DNA: TGTGCCACCAGCATCTCCACAAGGGGCGGGGTGTACAATGAGCAGTTCTTC. The chain couples TRBV15 to TRBJ2-1; the D gene is possibly TRBD2 (6 bases). This CDR3 spans 17 amino acids. CDR1 is LNHNV and CDR2 is YYDKDF in the germline V gene (reference sequence). Trimming left V 4 bases short and J 4 bases short, with 20 bases between.

The genes are TRBV15 and TRBJ2-3; 11 nucleotides align to TRBD2. The germline CDR1 and CDR2 sequences are LNHNV and YYDKDF (reference sequence). The ends lost 5 bases at V and 2 bases at J; junction bases unmatched: 6. This CDR3 is 16 amino acids long. CDR3 in DNA: TGTGCCACCAGCGGGCAGACTAGCGGGAACACAGATACGCAGTATTTT. Translation: CATSGQTSGNTDTQYF.

This clonotype was picked up many times. This rearrangement joins TRBV12-3 or TRBV12-4 to TRBJ1-5; 7 bases agree with TRBD1. With 6 bases clipped from V and 4 bases from J, the junction kept 15 bases outside the gene matches. The CDR3 consists of 17 residues. The CDR3 DNA sequence: TGTGCCAGCAGCCTGACGGGCCGGACAGGACCAAATCAGCCCCAGCATTTT. Protein product: CASSLTGRTGPNQPQHF.

This clonotype was counted once. The chain is built from TRBV2 and TRBJ2-1, with 10 bases aligning to TRBD2. Per the germline V gene, CDR1 is SNHLY and CDR2 is FYNNEI. The CDR3 contains 15 residues. V shed 2 bases, J shed 10 bases, and the junction held 8 bases outside the gene matches. The CDR3 loop is CASSERSSGSGEQFF. CDR3 coding DNA: TGTGCCAGCAGTGAAAGGTCTAGCGGGAGTGGGGAGCAGTTCTTC.

The rearrangement links TRBV12-3 or TRBV12-4 to TRBJ1-1; D ambiguous. This CDR3 comprises 13 residues. Trimming pared 6 bases from V and 7 bases from J, leaving 15 bases between. CDR3 DNA: TGTGCCAGCAGGCCTCCTGGGGTCCTTGAAGCTTTCTTT. It translates to CASRPPGVLEAFF.

The V call is TRBV7-9, the J call TRBJ2-7, with D tentatively TRBD1 (6 bases). CDR3 size: 14 residues. V gave up 1 base and J gave up 6 bases, with 13 bases separating them. Germline V lookup: CDR1 SEHNR, CDR2 FQNEAQ (reference sequence). The CDR3 loop reads CASSLGRGVAEQYF. CDR3 DNA: TGTGCCAGCAGCTTAGGCAGGGGAGTCGCCGAGCAGTACTTC.

The rearrangement uses TRBV9 and TRBJ2-3, with 7 bases fitting TRBD2. The germline gives CDR1 SGDLS, CDR2 YYNGEE. J lost 0 bases, V lost 4 bases, and 8 bases had no gene match. The CDR3 spans 16 residues. CDR3 in amino acids: CASSWTLAASTDTQYF. The CDR3 nucleotides are TGTGCCAGCAGCTGGACCCTAGCGGCCAGCACAGATACGCAGTATTTT.

This clonotype was observed a handful of times. This sequence joins TRBV20-1 and TRBJ1-1, with D uncertain. CDR1 is DFQATT, CDR2 SNEGSKA, per germline (reference sequence). The CDR3 totals 15 residues. V was shortened by 0 bases and J by 0 bases, with 11 bases between the two germline ends. The CDR3 is CSAREQGTVNTEAFF. In DNA form, the CDR3 reads TGCAGTGCTAGAGAGCAAGGCACCGTGAACACTGAAGCTTTCTTT.

The V gene is TRBV12-3 or TRBV12-4, the J gene TRBJ2-4, with D perhaps matching TRBD1 (6 bases). The germline V and J ends were trimmed by 5 bases and 2 bases, with 19 bases remaining between them. The CDR3 runs to 17 residues. For the CDR3, the DNA is TGTGCCAGCAGTCCTACAGGGACCATCCTACCCAAAAACATTCAGTACTTC. This translates into CASSPTGTILPKNIQYF.

At least ten counts were recorded for this clonotype. The chain has TRBV29-1 and TRBJ2-3, with D unclear. CDR1 is SQVTM and CDR2 is ANQGSEA in the germline V gene. This CDR3 has 15 residues. The V end lost 7 bases, the J end lost 0 bases, and 17 bases lay between the germline ends. The CDR3: CSAFSAADSTDTQYF. In DNA, the CDR3 is TGCAGCGCCTTTAGTGCGGCCGATAGCACAGATACGCAGTATTTT.

The gene calls are TRBV6-2 or TRBV6-3 and TRBJ2-2, with a weak D call TRBD1 (6 bases). Germline values: CDR1 MNHEY, CDR2 SVGEGT. V dropped 2 bases and J dropped 6 bases, with 7 bases sitting between them. CDR3 length: 13 residues. The chain's CDR3 is CASSYQGPGELFF. The DNA of the CDR3 is TGTGCCAGCAGTTACCAGGGGCCCGGGGAGCTGTTTTTT.

V usage is TRBV12-3 or TRBV12-4 and J usage is TRBJ2-1, with D possibly matching TRBD2 (6 bases). The V end lost 6 bases, the J end lost 4 bases, and 16 bases lay between the germline ends. CDR3 length: 15 residues. The CDR3 DNA reads as TGTGCCAGCAGCATCGGGAGCAATCAGTACAATGAGCAGTTCTTC. As protein: CASSIGSNQYNEQFF.

V and J are TRBV20-1 and TRBJ2-1, with D perhaps TRBD1 (6 bases). The CDR3 totals 14 residues. Trimming cost V 0 bases and J 10 bases, with 16 bases left between them. Germline V gene data show CDR1 as DFQATT and CDR2 as SNEGSKA (reference sequence). The CDR3 region is CSARDPQQGSEQFF. The CDR3 coding sequence is TGCAGTGCTAGAGACCCCCAACAGGGAAGCGAGCAGTTCTTC.

The chain is built from TRBV5-8 and TRBJ2-5; D is unresolved. The CDR3 loop spans 14 amino acids. V dropped 0 bases and J dropped 4 bases, with 10 bases sitting between them. Germline CDR1 reads SGHTS; CDR2 reads YDEGEE. The CDR3 region is CASSLGRVSETQYF. Here the CDR3 DNA reads TGTGCCAGCAGCTTGGGCCGGGTCTCAGAGACCCAGTACTTC.

This clonotype was observed many times. This sequence joins TRBV5-6 and TRBJ2-1, with a tentative D call TRBD2 (5 bases). Trimming removed 0 bases at V and 4 bases at J, with 14 bases between. This CDR3 spans 16 amino acids. The V gene's germline CDR1 is SGHDT and CDR2 YYEEEE. CDR3 bases: TGTGCCAGCAGCTTGGAGGGCGGGTCGAGATACAATGAGCAGTTCTTC. The encoded protein is CASSLEGGSRYNEQFF.

The chain couples TRBV4-1 to TRBJ2-3; 7 bases line up with TRBD2. The CDR3 is made up of 16 amino acids. CDR1 and CDR2 (germline): MGHRA, YSYEKL. V was pared by 1 base and J by 0 bases, with 4 bases of the junction left unmatched. DNA of the CDR3: TGCGCCAGCAGCCAAGTTCTAGCGGATAGCACAGATACGCAGTATTTT. This gives the protein CASSQVLADSTDTQYF.

V is TRBV10-3 and J is TRBJ2-1; D may be TRBD2 (5 bases). Germline values: CDR1 ENHRY, CDR2 SYGVKD. The CDR3 is 16 amino acids. V was shortened by 3 bases and J by 5 bases, with 17 bases between the two germline ends. This CDR3 is CAISDWWETSDNEQFF. The CDR3 bases are TGTGCCATCAGTGATTGGTGGGAGACAAGCGACAATGAGCAGTTCTTC.

The rearrangement joins TRBV7-2 to TRBJ1-4; perhaps TRBD1 as D (6 bases). The CDR3 contains 16 residues. Deletions cut 7 bases from V and 5 bases from J, with 20 bases between. Germline lookup yields CDR1 SGHTA and CDR2 FQGNSA. CDR3: CASTPNDRLENEKLFF. Written as DNA, the CDR3 is TGTGCCAGCACCCCTAATGACAGGCTCGAAAATGAAAAACTGTTTTTT.

V gene TRBV4-1 combines with J gene TRBJ1-6, with 10 bases fitting TRBD1. J gave up 6 bases and V 3 bases, and 17 bases lay outside the gene matches. This CDR3 region has 20 residues. Looked up from germline, CDR1 is MGHRA and CDR2 is YSYEKL. CDR3 amino acids: CASSQAYRGQGVIGNSPLHF. The CDR3 DNA is TGCGCCAGCAGCCAGGCGTACAGAGGACAGGGGGTAATCGGTAATTCACCCCTCCACTTT.

This clonotype came up a few times. The chain has TRBV7-9 and TRBJ1-1; the D is unclear. The V and J ends lost 4 bases and 1 base respectively, with 19 bases between them. The CDR3 has 17 residues. Per the germline V gene, CDR1 is SEHNR and CDR2 is FQNEAQ (reference sequence). The DNA for the CDR3 is TGTGCCAGCAGCTCGTCGGTTTTGGGCAGACAGAACACTGAAGCTTTCTTT. It is translated as CASSSSVLGRQNTEAFF.